Below, 27 T cell receptor beta chains from the same sample are listed, as sequenced in a study of blood T cell repertoires in COVID-19. Using immunoSEQ multiplex PCR, the repertoire was profiled, and TCRdb retains in-frame clones only, with some absent. Among some 400,000 clones, about 87% were seen once, and the ten largest hold roughly 2.1%. The sequencing input was peripheral blood. All receptors derive from a woman aged 60-70 years with COVID-19, enrolled during active disease.

This clone has only one observation. V gene TRBV12-5 combines with J gene TRBJ1-5, with TRBD1 matching over 9 bases. After removal of 5 bases from V and 5 bases from J, the junction contained 4 bases not matched to a gene. This CDR3 spans 14 amino acids. CDR1 is LGHNT, CDR2 FRNRAP, per germline. The CDR3: CASGPGQGHQPQHF. Here the CDR3 DNA reads TGTGCTAGTGGTCCTGGACAGGGGCATCAGCCCCAGCATTTT.

The V and J genes are TRBV5-1 and TRBJ2-3, with TRBD2 matching over 7 bases. V was pared by 5 bases and J by 3 bases, with 6 bases of the junction left unmatched. The CDR3 sequence is 14 residues long. Germline CDR1 is SGHRS and CDR2 is YFSETQ. The CDR3 DNA reads as TGCGCCAGCAGATTTCCCGGGGGGACAGATACGCAGTATTTT. It is translated as CASRFPGGTDTQYF.

The V and J genes are TRBV12-3 or TRBV12-4 and TRBJ1-2; no firm D call. The length of the CDR3 is 11 residues. V dropped 3 bases and J dropped 8 bases, with 7 bases sitting between them. CDR3 protein: CASSFVRGYTF. The CDR3 region has the DNA TGTGCCAGCAGTTTTGTACGGGGCTACACCTTC.

The chain employs TRBV19 and TRBJ1-1; 9 bases map to TRBD1. Germline V gene lookup returns CDR1 LNHDA and CDR2 SQIVND (reference sequence). The CDR3 consists of 15 residues. J was trimmed by 8 bases and V by 3 bases; bases with no gene match: 10. The CDR3 coding sequence is TGTGCCAGTAGTATTCCGGGACAGGGATCCCCAGAAGCTTTCTTT. As protein: CASSIPGQGSPEAFF.

Worth noting for this clone: Within the sample, other DNA sequences also encode this same CDR3. The V gene is TRBV3-1 (or the pseudogene TRBV3-2), the J gene TRBJ2-3; D perhaps matches TRBD2 (5 bases). The V gene lost 2 bases and the J gene lost 3 bases, with 6 bases spanning the gap. The germline V gene has CDR1 LGHDT and CDR2 YNNKEL (reference sequence). The CDR3 length is 13 residues. The CDR3 DNA follows: TGTGCCAGCAGCCAACGGGGTACAGATACGCAGTATTTT. Amino acids: CASSQRGTDTQYF.

This clone was counted once. This sequence joins TRBV5-1 and TRBJ2-5; D remains unclear. The CDR3 covers 12 residues. V lost 0 bases to trimming and J lost 5 bases, with 5 bases between them. CDR1 and CDR2 (germline): SGHRS, YFSETQ. The CDR3 nucleotides read TGCGCCAGCAGCTTGGGAGTGGAGACCCAGTACTTC. Its protein product is CASSLGVETQYF.

J is TRBJ1-2 and V is TRBV28, with TRBD1 matching over 11 bases. Germline values: CDR1 MDHEN, CDR2 SYDVKM. Germline trimming cut 6 bases from V and 7 bases from J; bases unmatched to any gene: 7. This CDR3 region has 14 residues. The CDR3 is CASRTGQGAGGYTF. The CDR3 coding sequence is TGTGCCAGCAGGACAGGACAGGGGGCTGGTGGCTACACCTTC.

This clone has a single count. This chain connects TRBV7-3 to TRBJ1-1, with D hard to call. Germline V CDR1 and CDR2: SGHTA, FQGTGA. The CDR3 is 13 amino acids. V shed 4 bases and J shed 2 bases, with 8 bases lying between them. This chain's CDR3 is CASSSHTNTEAFF. DNA of the CDR3: TGTGCCAGCAGCTCCCATACTAACACTGAAGCTTTCTTT.

V and J are TRBV24-1 and TRBJ2-6; 11 bases match TRBD1. The CDR3 totals 20 residues. Germline trimming cut 6 bases from V and 2 bases from J; bases unmatched to any gene: 14. Germline CDR1 reads KGHDR; CDR2 reads SFDVKD. The DNA of the CDR3 is TGTGCCACCAGTCTTGCCGGGACAGGGGGAAAGGTCCCTGGGGCCAACGTCCTGACTTTC. This gives the protein CATSLAGTGGKVPGANVLTF.

This chain uses TRBV6-1 with TRBJ2-5; 8 bases are shared with TRBD1. CDR3 size: 14 residues. V lost 3 bases to trimming and J lost 5 bases; unmatched junction nucleotides: 5. The V gene's germline CDR1 is MNHNS and CDR2 SASEGT. CDR3 in amino acids: CASSDLRGRETQYF. The CDR3 DNA sequence: TGTGCCAGCAGTGATCTCAGGGGGCGTGAGACCCAGTACTTC.

This chain uses TRBV5-5 with TRBJ1-3; 7 bases match TRBD1. Germline-derived CDR1 and CDR2 are SGHKS and YYEKEE (reference sequence). The CDR3 runs to 16 residues. Unmatched junction bases numbered 6, after V lost 1 base and J lost 2 bases. CDR3 region: CASSLMDQGAGNTIYF. Here the CDR3 DNA reads TGTGCCAGCAGCTTGATGGACCAGGGGGCTGGAAACACCATATATTTT.

The genes are TRBV15 and TRBJ1-2, with D perhaps matching TRBD1 (6 bases). The CDR3 is 14 residues long. Looked up from germline, CDR1 is LNHNV and CDR2 is YYDKDF (reference sequence). V gave up 5 bases and J gave up 5 bases, with 15 bases separating them. The chain's CDR3 is CATSSQTGAYGYTF. The DNA of the CDR3 is TGTGCCACCAGCTCCCAGACAGGTGCTTATGGCTACACCTTC.

The chain is built from TRBV7-3 and TRBJ2-5; D remains unclear. With 1 base removed from V and 4 bases from J, the gap between germline ends came to 13 bases. Germline CDR1 SGHTA, CDR2 FQGTGA. CDR3 size: 15 residues. DNA for the CDR3: TGTGCCAGCAGCTTAAGTGGTTTGTCAGGAGAGACCCAGTACTTC. It specifies CASSLSGLSGETQYF.

This clone has only a few counts. The CDR3 nucleotides read TGTGCCAGCAGCTTAGAAGGGACTAGGACAACCGGGGAGCTGTTTTTT. Protein sequence: CASSLEGTRTTGELFF. The chain uses TRBV13 and TRBJ2-2; 8 positions match TRBD2. From germline, CDR1 is PRHDT and CDR2 FYEKMQ (reference sequence). V was pared by 1 base and J by 5 bases, with 6 bases of the junction left unmatched. This CDR3 spans 16 amino acids. Filled out from reference TRBV13 and TRBJ2-2, the complete variable domain reads AAGVIQSPRHLIKEKRETATLKCYPIPRHDTVYWYQQGPGQDPQFLISFYEKMQSDKGSIPDRFSAQQFSDYHSELNMSSLELGDSALYFCASSLEGTRTTGELFFGEGSRLTVL.

J is TRBJ2-7 and V is TRBV2; the D gene is possibly TRBD1 (6 bases). Trimming removed 6 bases from V and 2 bases from J, with 11 bases in between. Germline CDR1 reads SNHLY; CDR2 reads FYNNEI. The CDR3 has 13 residues. Written as DNA, the CDR3 is TGTGCCAGCAGCTGGACAGTAACCTACGAGCAGTACTTC. Its protein is CASSWTVTYEQYF.

CDR3 amino acids: CASSPPPGDQPQHF. The CDR3 coding sequence is TGTGCCAGCAGTCCACCTCCAGGGGACCAGCCCCAGCATTTT. The chain uses TRBV27 and TRBJ1-5; TRBD1 might be the D (6 bases). The CDR3 length is 14 residues. The germline V and J ends were trimmed by 5 bases and 7 bases, with 15 bases remaining between them. The V gene's germline CDR1 is MNHEY and CDR2 SMNVEV (reference sequence).

As concerns this clone: Since no conserved phenylalanine or tryptophan closes the CDR3, a read error is the likely cause. No DNA is shown, since the ends of the CDR3 on it are uncertain; the CDR3 is the one TCRdb lists. The rearrangement joins TRBV10-2 to TRBJ2-4; the table's D call TRBD1 went unverified against the DNA. The CDR3 spans 11 residues, counting both ends. Germline V gene sequence: CDR1 WSHSY, CDR2 SAAADI. CDR3 region: CARTKGVPLLV.

V gene TRBV3-1 (or the pseudogene TRBV3-2) combines with J gene TRBJ2-2; D may be TRBD2 (5 bases). V gave up 1 base and J gave up 1 base, with 7 bases separating them. The CDR3 contains 15 residues. Germline V CDR1 and CDR2: LGHDT, YNNKEL (reference sequence). The CDR3 loop is CASSQAGVNTGELFF. CDR3 nucleotide sequence: TGTGCCAGCAGCCAAGCCGGGGTGAACACCGGGGAGCTGTTTTTT.

CDR3 sequence (DNA): TGTGCCAGCGGCCGGGACAGGGAATTTTACTCTGGAAACACCATATATTTT. Amino acids: CASGRDREFYSGNTIYF. J is TRBJ1-3 and V is TRBV11-2, with TRBD1 matching 9 bases. The CDR3 consists of 17 residues. The germline CDR1 and CDR2 sequences are SGHAT and FQNNGV. After removal of 8 bases from V and 0 bases from J, the junction contained 11 bases not matched to a gene.

The J gene is TRBJ2-1, the V gene TRBV5-1; D is possibly TRBD2 (6 bases). Germline CDR1 and CDR2: SGHRS and YFSETQ. Trimming left V 2 bases short and J 0 bases short, with 9 bases between. The length of the CDR3 is 15 residues. This CDR3 reads CASSFDGSSYNEQFF. DNA of the CDR3: TGCGCCAGCAGCTTTGACGGGAGCTCCTACAATGAGCAGTTCTTC.

The genes are TRBV18 and TRBJ2-3, with 15 bases that match TRBD2. With 0 bases clipped from V and 14 bases from J, the junction kept 9 bases outside the gene matches. CDR1 KGHSH and CDR2 LQKENI come from the germline V gene. This CDR3 contains 16 residues. The CDR3 here is CASSPPGLAGGHLVYF. The CDR3 DNA reads as TGTGCCAGCTCACCACCGGGACTAGCGGGGGGCCACCTGGTGTATTTT.

J is TRBJ1-6 and V is TRBV18; D may be TRBD1 (6 bases). The CDR3 is 15 amino acids. Trimming took off 5 bases at V and 11 bases at J, with 19 bases between the two ends. The germline V gene has CDR1 KGHSH and CDR2 LQKENI. The DNA for the CDR3 is TGTGCCAGCTCAACCTCCAACCTACAGGGAACACCCCTCCACTTT. Translation gives CASSTSNLQGTPLHF. The full variable domain, rest sourced from reference TRBV18 and TRBJ1-6, is NAGVMQNPRHLVRRRGQEARLRCSPMKGHSHVYWYRQLPEEGLKFMVYLQKENIIDESGMPKERFSAEFPKEGPSILRIQQVVRGDSAAYFCASSTSNLQGTPLHFGNGTRLTVT.

The rearrangement links TRBV24-1 to TRBJ2-1, with TRBD1 matching 7 bases. The length of the CDR3 is 14 residues. The J segment lost 4 bases and the V segment lost 4 bases, leaving 3 bases of the junction unmatched. The germline V gene has CDR1 KGHDR and CDR2 SFDVKD. The CDR3 sequence: CATSEGGAYNEQFF. In DNA form, the CDR3 reads TGTGCCACCAGTGAAGGGGGCGCATACAATGAGCAGTTCTTC.

This rearrangement joins TRBV12-3 or TRBV12-4 to TRBJ2-5, with 8 bases lining up with TRBD2. The CDR3 length is 13 residues. The ends lost 5 bases at V and 4 bases at J; junction bases unmatched: 3. The CDR3 protein is CASSPGLGETQYF. The CDR3 nucleotides are TGTGCCAGCAGTCCGGGACTAGGAGAGACCCAGTACTTC.

This chain joins TRBV13 and TRBJ2-6; tentative D call: TRBD2 (6 bases). Germline CDR1 and CDR2: PRHDT and FYEKMQ (reference sequence). The V end lost 7 bases, the J end lost 1 base, and 8 bases lay between the germline ends. The CDR3 is 14 residues long. The CDR3 coding sequence is TGTGCCAGCACCGGGGGTTCTGGGGCCAACGTCCTGACTTTC. Translation: CASTGGSGANVLTF.

This clone was observed a handful of times. The V and J genes are TRBV28 and TRBJ1-2; tentatively, D is TRBD1 (5 bases). Germline V gene lookup returns CDR1 MDHEN and CDR2 SYDVKM. The CDR3 consists of 13 residues. V dropped 3 bases and J dropped 7 bases, with 12 bases sitting between them. The CDR3 reads CASSFSVGGGYTF. In DNA, the CDR3 is TGTGCCAGCAGTTTCTCTGTGGGGGGTGGCTACACCTTC.

In this sample, this clone turned up a few times. This chain joins TRBV7-3 and TRBJ2-1; possibly TRBD2 for D (6 bases). The length of the CDR3 is 13 residues. Per germline, CDR1 SGHTA and CDR2 FQGTGA. V shed 3 bases and J shed 7 bases, with 10 bases lying between them. DNA for the CDR3: TGTGCCAGCAGCTTTGGGACTTTAAATGAGCAGTTCTTC. Its protein product is CASSFGTLNEQFF.